This TCR beta chain was captured by sequencing in a study of CD8 T cells in Susac syndrome. Across the whole study: Of the sequenced Susac syndrome patients, more than five had active disease and 8 or 9 were in remission.

With random hexamers, 0.5 to 1 ug RNA was reverse transcribed. The immunoSEQ assay covered 54 Vbeta and 13 Jbeta segments for CDR3. TCRdb reanalysed the immunoSEQ multiplex PCR reads using MiXCR and keeps one entry per CDR3 protein. Here the sample spans 100,000 or so distinct CDR3 sequences, around 95% being singletons. The V and J ends lost 3 bases and 2 bases respectively, with 23 bases between them. The CDR3 length is 20 residues. CDR1 and CDR2 (germline): MGHDK, SYGVNS. The authors sequenced TCR beta from blood CD8+ and CD4+ T cells. Sequencing was performed on CD8+ T cells from PBMCs. This receptor was taken from a human donor with Susac syndrome. The chain carries TRBV25-1 and TRBJ2-6; D could derive from TRBD1 or TRBD2 (8 bases each). This chain's CDR3 is CASSDRREGQDHPGANVLTF. CDR3 DNA sequence: TGTGCCAGCAGTGACCGCCGGGAGGGACAGGATCATCCTGGGGCCAACGTCCTGACTTTC.